This T cell receptor beta chain came from a study of cytomegalovirus exposure and HLA in healthy donors. The study ran its PCR with 60 Vbeta and 13 Jbeta primers. Sequenced by immunoSEQ multiplex PCR; TCRdb stores in-frame clones only, minus some. The sample records roughly 180,000 clones, roughly 78% being singletons. The sample comprised PBMCs. The clonotype comes from a woman aged 50 to 60 in good health and CMV-seropositive.

This chain's CDR3 is CASSQAVGAGTTQYF. The CDR3, as DNA: TGTGCCAGCAGCCAGGCCGTTGGAGCGGGGACCACGCAGTATTTT. The genes are TRBV14 and TRBJ2-3, with 7 bases lining up with TRBD2. The V gene end was trimmed by 3 bases and the J gene end by 9 bases; junction bases not matched to a gene: 12. The CDR3 is 15 amino acids. The V gene's germline CDR1 is SGHDN and CDR2 FVKESK.